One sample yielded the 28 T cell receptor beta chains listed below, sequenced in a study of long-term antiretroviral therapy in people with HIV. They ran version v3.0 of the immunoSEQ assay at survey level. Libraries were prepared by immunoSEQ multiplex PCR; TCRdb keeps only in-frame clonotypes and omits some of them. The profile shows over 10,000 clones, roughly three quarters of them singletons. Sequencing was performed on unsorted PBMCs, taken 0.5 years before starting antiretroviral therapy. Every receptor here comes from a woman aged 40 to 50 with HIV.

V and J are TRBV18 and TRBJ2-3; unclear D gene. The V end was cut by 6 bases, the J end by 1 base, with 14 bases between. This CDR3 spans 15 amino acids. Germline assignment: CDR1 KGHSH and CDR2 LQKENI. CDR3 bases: TGTGCCAGCTCCTCTGTGCCATCCGGCACAGATACGCAGTATTTT. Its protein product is CASSSVPSGTDTQYF.

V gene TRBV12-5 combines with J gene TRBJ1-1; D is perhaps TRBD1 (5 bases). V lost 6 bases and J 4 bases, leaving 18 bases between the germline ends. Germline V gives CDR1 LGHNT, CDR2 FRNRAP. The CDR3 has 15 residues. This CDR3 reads CASGAGGTGSTEAFF. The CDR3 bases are TGTGCTAGTGGGGCTGGAGGGACCGGGAGCACTGAAGCTTTCTTT.

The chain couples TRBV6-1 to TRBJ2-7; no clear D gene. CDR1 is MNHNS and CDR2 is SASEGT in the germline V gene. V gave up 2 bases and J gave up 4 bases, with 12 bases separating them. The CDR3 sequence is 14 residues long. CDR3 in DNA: TGTGCCAGCAGTGAACATGGGGTGGGGTACGAGCAGTACTTC. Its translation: CASSEHGVGYEQYF.

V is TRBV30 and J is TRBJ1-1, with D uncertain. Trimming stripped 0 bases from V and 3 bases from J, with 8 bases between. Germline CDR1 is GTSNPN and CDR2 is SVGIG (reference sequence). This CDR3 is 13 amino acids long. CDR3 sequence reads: CAWSVHRYTEAFF. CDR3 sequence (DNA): TGTGCCTGGAGTGTCCACCGCTACACTGAAGCTTTCTTT.

The CDR3 coding sequence is TGCGCCAGCAGCTTGTTAGCCCAGGGCTCCTACAATGAGCAGTTCTTC. The encoded protein is CASSLLAQGSYNEQFF. This rearrangement joins TRBV5-1 to TRBJ2-1; the D gene is possibly TRBD1 (5 bases). Trimming took 1 base from V and 0 from J, leaving 11 bases between them. Germline V gene data show CDR1 as SGHRS and CDR2 as YFSETQ. This CDR3 contains 16 residues.

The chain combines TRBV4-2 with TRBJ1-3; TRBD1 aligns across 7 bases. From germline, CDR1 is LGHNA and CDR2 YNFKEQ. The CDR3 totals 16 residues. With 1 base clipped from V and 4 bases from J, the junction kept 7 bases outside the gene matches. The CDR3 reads CASSQVEGAGGNTIYF. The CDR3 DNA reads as TGTGCCAGCAGCCAAGTGGAGGGGGCCGGGGGAAACACCATATATTTT.

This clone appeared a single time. CDR3 nucleotide sequence: TGTGCCAGCAGTTTATTAGGGACAGCAGATGAAAAACTGTTTTTT. Its protein is CASSLLGTADEKLFF. The V gene is TRBV27, the J gene TRBJ1-4; 7 nucleotides match TRBD1. This CDR3 is built from 15 residues. J was trimmed by 6 bases and V by 1 base; bases with no gene match: 5. The germline gives CDR1 MNHEY, CDR2 SMNVEV (reference sequence).

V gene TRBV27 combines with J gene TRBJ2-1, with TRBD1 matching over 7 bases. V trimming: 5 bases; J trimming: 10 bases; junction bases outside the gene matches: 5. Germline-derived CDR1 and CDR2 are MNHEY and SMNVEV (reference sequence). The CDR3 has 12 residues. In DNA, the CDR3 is TGTGCCAGCAGTACAGGGGTTCGGGAGCAGTTCTTC. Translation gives CASSTGVREQFF.

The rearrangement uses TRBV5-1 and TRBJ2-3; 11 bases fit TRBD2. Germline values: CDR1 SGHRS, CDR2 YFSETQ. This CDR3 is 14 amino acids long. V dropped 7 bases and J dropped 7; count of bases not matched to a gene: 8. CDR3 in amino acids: CASRGLAVGNTQYF. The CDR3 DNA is TGCGCCAGCCGGGGACTAGCGGTGGGGAATACGCAGTATTTT.

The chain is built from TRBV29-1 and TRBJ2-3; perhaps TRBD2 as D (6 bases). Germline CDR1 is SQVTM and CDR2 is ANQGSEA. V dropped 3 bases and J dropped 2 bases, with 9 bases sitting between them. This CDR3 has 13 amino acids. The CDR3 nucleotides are TGCAGCGTTGATAGCGGAGCCACAGATACGCAGTATTTT. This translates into CSVDSGATDTQYF.

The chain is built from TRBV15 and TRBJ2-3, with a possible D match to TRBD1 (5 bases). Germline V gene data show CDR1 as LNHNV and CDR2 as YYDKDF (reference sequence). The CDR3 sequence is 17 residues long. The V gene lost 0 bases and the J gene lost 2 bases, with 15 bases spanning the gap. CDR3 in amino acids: CATSRETGLSLTDTQYF. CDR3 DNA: TGTGCCACCAGCAGAGAAACAGGATTATCGCTCACAGATACGCAGTATTTT. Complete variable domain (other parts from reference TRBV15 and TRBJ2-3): DAMVIQNPRYQVTQFGKPVTLSCSQTLNHNVMYWYQQKSSQAPKLLFHYYDKDFNNEADTPDNFQSRRPNTSFCFLDIRSPGLGDTAMYLCATSRETGLSLTDTQYFGPGTRLTVL.

CDR3 in DNA: TGTGCCAGCAGCTTAGGCCCGAGCAATCAGCCCCAGCATTTT. Protein product: CASSLGPSNQPQHF. The chain combines TRBV7-9 with TRBJ1-5; D unclear. The V gene lost 1 base and the J gene lost 1 base, with 5 bases spanning the gap. Germline lookup yields CDR1 SEHNR and CDR2 FQNEAQ (reference sequence). This CDR3 spans 14 amino acids.

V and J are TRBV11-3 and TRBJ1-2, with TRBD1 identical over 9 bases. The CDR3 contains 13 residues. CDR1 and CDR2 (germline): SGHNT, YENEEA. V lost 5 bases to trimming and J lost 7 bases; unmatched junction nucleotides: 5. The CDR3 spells CASSRGTGLGYTF. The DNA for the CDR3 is TGTGCCAGCAGCCGCGGGACAGGGCTTGGCTACACCTTC.

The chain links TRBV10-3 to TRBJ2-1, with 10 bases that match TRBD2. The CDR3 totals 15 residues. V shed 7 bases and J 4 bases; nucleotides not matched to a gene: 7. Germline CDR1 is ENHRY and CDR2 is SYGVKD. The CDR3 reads CAITRTSGAYNEQFF. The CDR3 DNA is TGTGCCATCACCCGGACTAGCGGCGCATACAATGAGCAGTTCTTC.

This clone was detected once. This CDR3 reads CASSIRDGQRGQPQHF. The DNA for the CDR3 is TGTGCCAGCAGCATTAGGGACGGCCAAAGGGGGCAGCCCCAGCATTTT. The chain has TRBV7-8 and TRBJ1-5, with D perhaps TRBD1 (6 bases). V was cut by 5 bases and J by 7 bases, with 21 bases left in between. This CDR3 is built from 16 residues. Germline CDR1 and CDR2: SGHVS and FQNEAQ.

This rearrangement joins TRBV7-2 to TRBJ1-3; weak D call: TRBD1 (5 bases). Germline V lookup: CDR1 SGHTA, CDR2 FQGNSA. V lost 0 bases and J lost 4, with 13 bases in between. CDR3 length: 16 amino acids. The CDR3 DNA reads TGTGCCAGCAGCTTAGCTCTGCCCAGGGCCGGAAACACCATATATTTT. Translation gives CASSLALPRAGNTIYF.

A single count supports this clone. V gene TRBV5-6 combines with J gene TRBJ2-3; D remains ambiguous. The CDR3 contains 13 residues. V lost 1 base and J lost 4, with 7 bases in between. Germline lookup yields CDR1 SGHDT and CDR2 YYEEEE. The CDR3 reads CASSLPSPDTQYF. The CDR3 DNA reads TGTGCCAGCAGCTTGCCGAGCCCAGATACGCAGTATTTT.

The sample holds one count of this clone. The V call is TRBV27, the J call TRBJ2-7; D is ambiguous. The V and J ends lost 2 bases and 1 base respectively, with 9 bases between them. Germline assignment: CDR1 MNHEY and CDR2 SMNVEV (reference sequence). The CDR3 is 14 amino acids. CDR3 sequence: CASSLAPLSYEQYF. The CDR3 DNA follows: TGTGCCAGCAGTTTAGCTCCTCTTTCCTACGAGCAGTACTTC.

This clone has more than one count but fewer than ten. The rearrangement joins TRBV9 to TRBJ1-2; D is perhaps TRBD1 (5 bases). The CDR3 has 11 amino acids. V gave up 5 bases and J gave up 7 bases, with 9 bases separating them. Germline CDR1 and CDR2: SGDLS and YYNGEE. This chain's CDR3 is CASSVGGGYTF. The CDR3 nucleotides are TGTGCCAGCAGTGTGGGGGGTGGCTACACCTTC.

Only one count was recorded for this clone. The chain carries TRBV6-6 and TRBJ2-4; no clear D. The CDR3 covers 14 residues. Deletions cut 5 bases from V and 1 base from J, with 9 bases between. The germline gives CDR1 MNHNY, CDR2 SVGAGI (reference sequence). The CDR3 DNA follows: TGTGCCAGCAGTCCCCTCTCGGCCAAAAACATTCAGTACTTC. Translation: CASSPLSAKNIQYF.

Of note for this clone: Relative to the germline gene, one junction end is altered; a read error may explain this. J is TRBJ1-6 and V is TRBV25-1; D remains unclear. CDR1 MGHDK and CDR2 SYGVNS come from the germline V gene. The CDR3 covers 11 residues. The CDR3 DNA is TGCTTTACTTCTCGTAATTCACCCCTCCACTTT. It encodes CFTSRNSPLHF.

CDR3 coding DNA: TGTGCTAGTGGTTTGCCACACTCAGCCGGTGAGCAGTTCTTC. Its protein product is CASGLPHSAGEQFF. The rearrangement links TRBV12-5 to TRBJ2-1, with D unresolved. Germline values: CDR1 LGHNT, CDR2 FRNRAP. The V gene lost 2 bases and the J gene lost 9 bases, with 14 bases spanning the gap. CDR3 size: 14 residues. Full variable domain (outside the CDR3, taken from reference TRBV12-5 and TRBJ2-1): DARVTQTPRHKVTEMGQEVTMRCQPILGHNTVFWYRQTMMQGLELLAYFRNRAPLDDSGMPKDRFSAEMPDATLATLKIQPSEPRDSAVYFCASGLPHSAGEQFFGPGTRLTVL.

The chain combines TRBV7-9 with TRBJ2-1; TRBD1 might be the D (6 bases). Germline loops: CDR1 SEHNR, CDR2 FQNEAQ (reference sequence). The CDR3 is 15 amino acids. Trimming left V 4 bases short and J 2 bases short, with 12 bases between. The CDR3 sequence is CASSSWQGPYNEQFF. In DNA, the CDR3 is TGTGCCAGCAGCTCTTGGCAGGGGCCCTACAATGAGCAGTTCTTC.

The CDR3 DNA reads TGTGCCAGCAGTTACTCGAGTCCTGGACAGGGGAATGGCTACACCTTC. Translated: CASSYSSPGQGNGYTF. The V and J genes are TRBV6-5 and TRBJ1-2; the match to TRBD1 covers 9 bases. The CDR3 is 16 amino acids. The germline CDR1 and CDR2 sequences are MNHEY and SVGAGI. With V trimmed by 0 bases and J by 6 bases, 8 bases remained unmatched.

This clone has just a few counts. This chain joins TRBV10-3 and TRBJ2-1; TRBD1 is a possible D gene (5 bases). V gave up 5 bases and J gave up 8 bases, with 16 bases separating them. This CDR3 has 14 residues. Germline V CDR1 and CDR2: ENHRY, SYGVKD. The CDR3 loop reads CAISPDTYRDEQFF. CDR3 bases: TGTGCCATCAGTCCGGACACCTACCGCGATGAGCAGTTCTTC.

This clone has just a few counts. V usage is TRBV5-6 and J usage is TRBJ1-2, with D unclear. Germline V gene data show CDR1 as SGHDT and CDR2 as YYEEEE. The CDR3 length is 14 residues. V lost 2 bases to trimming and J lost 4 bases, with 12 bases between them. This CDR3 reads CASSFKGQGYGYTF. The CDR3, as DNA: TGTGCCAGCAGCTTCAAAGGGCAAGGCTATGGCTACACCTTC.

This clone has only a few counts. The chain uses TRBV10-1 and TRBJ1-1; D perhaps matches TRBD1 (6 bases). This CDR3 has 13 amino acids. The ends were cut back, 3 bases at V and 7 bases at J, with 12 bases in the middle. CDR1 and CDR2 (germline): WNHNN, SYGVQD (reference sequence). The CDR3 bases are TGCGCCAGCAGTGAAAGGGGGGAGGGTGAAGCTTTCTTT. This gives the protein CASSERGEGEAFF.

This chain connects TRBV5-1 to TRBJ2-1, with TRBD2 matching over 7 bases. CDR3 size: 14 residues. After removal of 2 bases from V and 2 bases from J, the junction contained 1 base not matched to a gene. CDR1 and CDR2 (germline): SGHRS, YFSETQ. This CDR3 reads CASSFLAAYNEQFF. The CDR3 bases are TGCGCCAGCAGCTTTCTAGCGGCCTACAATGAGCAGTTCTTC.